These T cell receptor beta chains were read from a single sample in a study of cytomegalovirus exposure and HLA in healthy donors. Generated by immunoSEQ multiplex PCR, the TCRdb table keeps only in-frame clones and is missing some. The sample includes 100,000 to 150,000 clones, 90% to 97% of them seen just once. The sequenced material came from PBMCs. These receptors originate from a man in his late teens or twenties in good health and CMV-seronegative. Each CDR3 is given with its conserved first and last residue. A D gene is named only where the DNA matches it firmly. Only part of the rows carry a size: once, few, many, or a class if the clone is expanded.

j_call	clone_size	d_call	v_call	cdr3_aa	cdr3_nt
TRBJ2-5	once	TRBD2	TRBV28	CASSSRLAPHF	TGTGCCAGCAGTTCCCGACTAGCCCCGCACTTC
TRBJ2-3	-	-	TRBV6-6	CASRRGGITDTQYF	TGTGCCAGCAGGAGGGGCGGGATCACAGATACGCAGTATTTT
TRBJ2-4	-	-	TRBV27	CASSLGGAGNIQYF	TGTGCCAGCAGTTTGGGTGGAGCGGGAAACATTCAGTACTTC
TRBJ1-3	once	-	TRBV5-4	CASSLGVRNSGNTIYF	TGTGCCAGCAGCTTGGGTGTCAGGAACTCTGGAAACACCATATATTTT
TRBJ1-5	once	-	TRBV4-3	CASSLGTAFNQPQHF	TGCGCCAGCAGCCTTGGGACTGCATTCAATCAGCCCCAGCATTTT
TRBJ2-1	-	TRBD1	TRBV4-1	CASSQDRSDRVFQFF	TGCGCCAGCAGCCAAGACAGATCGGACAGGGTCTTTCAGTTCTTC
TRBJ2-5	-	-	TRBV5-1	CASSLAAGGSGETQYF	TGCGCCAGCAGCTTGGCGGCGGGTGGTTCGGGGGAGACCCAGTACTTC
TRBJ1-5	-	-	TRBV28	CASIFATGVNQPQHF	TGTGCCAGCATTTTCGCTACAGGTGTTAATCAGCCCCAGCATTTT
TRBJ2-2	-	-	TRBV7-8	CASSLRGTTGELFF	TGTGCCAGCAGCTTAAGGGGGACCACCGGGGAGCTGTTTTTT
TRBJ2-3	-	TRBD2	TRBV5-1	CASSPGLAGFLFTDTQYF	TGCGCCAGCAGCCCCGGACTAGCGGGCTTCCTTTTCACAGATACGCAGTATTTT
TRBJ2-1	-	TRBD1	TRBV9	CASSPRQGREQFF	TGTGCCAGCAGCCCGCGACAGGGGAGGGAGCAGTTCTTC
TRBJ2-7	-	-	TRBV7-3	CASSLAGSPGEQYF	TGTGCCAGCAGCTTAGCGGGGTCCCCCGGCGAGCAGTACTTC
TRBJ2-7	-	TRBD1	TRBV30	CAWRGQETYEQYF	TGTGCCTGGAGGGGACAGGAGACCTACGAGCAGTACTTC
TRBJ2-7	-	TRBD1	TRBV7-2	CASSKTGQELYEQYF	TGTGCCAGCAGCAAAACCGGACAGGAACTATACGAGCAGTACTTC
TRBJ1-1	-	TRBD1	TRBV7-2	CASSAAWTGATEAFF	TGTGCCAGCAGCGCCGCTTGGACAGGGGCCACTGAAGCTTTCTTT
TRBJ2-2	-	TRBD2	TRBV19	CASSMGGGAGELFF	TGTGCCAGTAGTATGGGGGGAGGGGCCGGGGAGCTGTTTTTT
TRBJ2-3	-	-	TRBV28	CASSRRGSTDTQYF	TGTGCCAGCAGTCGACGGGGGAGCACAGATACGCAGTATTTT
TRBJ2-7	-	-	TRBV7-6	CASSPGLSSGEQYF	TGTGCCAGCAGCCCCGGACTCTCCTCCGGGGAGCAGTACTTC
TRBJ1-5	-	-	TRBV15	CATSRDIYNQPQHF	TGTGCCACCAGCAGAGATATCTACAATCAGCCCCAGCATTTT
TRBJ1-4	-	TRBD1	TRBV7-2	CASSPRQGQGEKLFF	TGTGCCAGCAGTCCTCGACAGGGCCAGGGTGAAAAACTGTTTTTT
TRBJ2-5	-	-	TRBV11-1	CASSLGSQETQYF	TGTGCCAGCAGCTTGGGCTCTCAAGAGACCCAGTACTTC
TRBJ1-4	-	-	TRBV7-9	CASSLMGGQAEKLFF	TGTGCCAGCAGCTTAATGGGGGGGCAGGCTGAAAAACTGTTTTTT
TRBJ1-1	-	-	TRBV27	CASSLVTTSEAFF	TGTGCCAGCAGTTTGGTGACAACATCTGAAGCTTTCTTT
TRBJ2-2	-	-	TRBV7-2	CASSLAGLSNTGELFF	TGTGCCAGCAGCTTAGCGGGCCTTTCCAACACCGGGGAGCTGTTTTTT
TRBJ2-2	-	TRBD2	TRBV4-1	CASSQGRASGGHTGELFF	TGCGCCAGCAGCCAAGGCCGGGCTAGCGGAGGCCACACCGGGGAGCTGTTTTTT
TRBJ1-5	-	-	TRBV5-1	CASSFWGDQPQHF	TGCGCCAGCAGCTTTTGGGGAGATCAGCCCCAGCATTTT
TRBJ2-7	-	-	TRBV9	CASSGGQSSYEQYF	TGTGCCAGCAGCGGCGGACAATCCTCCTACGAGCAGTACTTC
TRBJ2-7	-	TRBD1	TRBV2	CASSAGQGLGEQYF	TGTGCCAGCAGTGCGGGACAGGGCCTCGGTGAGCAGTACTTC
TRBJ2-7	-	TRBD1	TRBV7-2	CASSLGGGAHEQYF	TGTGCCAGCAGCTTAGGAGGGGGCGCCCACGAGCAGTACTTC
TRBJ1-1	-	-	TRBV9	CASSGTGIPNTEAFF	TGTGCCAGCAGCGGAACAGGGATCCCCAACACTGAAGCTTTCTTT
TRBJ2-3	once	TRBD2	TRBV4-1	CASSQGTSWDTQYF	TGCGCCAGCAGCCAGGGGACTAGTTGGGATACGCAGTATTTT
TRBJ2-7	-	-	TRBV11-1	CASSLAQVYEQYF	TGTGCCAGCAGCTTAGCGCAGGTCTACGAGCAGTACTTC
TRBJ2-1	-	TRBD2	TRBV27	CASRDQLAGVDEQFF	TGTGCCAGCAGAGATCAACTAGCGGGAGTAGATGAGCAGTTCTTC
TRBJ1-2	-	TRBD1	TRBV14	CASSKQGIGGYTF	TGTGCCAGCAGTAAACAGGGGATAGGCGGCTACACCTTC
TRBJ2-5	once	TRBD2	TRBV28	CASSFAGTKETQYF	TGTGCCAGCAGTTTCGCCGGGACTAAAGAGACCCAGTACTTC
TRBJ2-5	-	TRBD2	TRBV4-3	CASSQNPSGEETQYF	TGCGCCAGCAGCCAAAACCCTAGCGGGGAAGAGACCCAGTACTTC
TRBJ1-5	-	-	TRBV27	CASSLRGGNQPQHF	TGTGCCAGCAGTTTGCGGGGAGGCAATCAGCCCCAGCATTTT
TRBJ2-7	-	TRBD2	TRBV27	CASRDVSGRSNEQYF	TGTGCCAGCAGGGATGTAAGCGGGAGAAGCAACGAGCAGTACTTC
TRBJ1-5	-	-	TRBV11-3	CASSLKRNQPQHF	TGTGCCAGCAGCTTAAAACGGAATCAGCCCCAGCATTTT
TRBJ1-4	-	TRBD1	TRBV5-6	CASSPDRGRNEKLFF	TGTGCCAGCAGCCCAGACAGGGGCCGAAATGAAAAACTGTTTTTT
TRBJ1-1	-	-	TRBV4-3	CASSQTIPGALMNTEAFF	TGCGCCAGCAGCCAAACGATTCCAGGGGCGCTCATGAACACTGAAGCTTTCTTT
TRBJ2-2	-	-	TRBV2	CASLQDGSTGELFF	TGTGCCAGCCTACAGGACGGCTCCACCGGGGAGCTGTTTTTT
TRBJ1-4	-	-	TRBV6-1	CASRPGHFNEKLFF	TGTGCCAGCAGACCGGGACACTTTAATGAAAAACTGTTTTTT
TRBJ2-7	-	-	TRBV9	CASSVEAGLYEQYF	TGTGCCAGCAGCGTAGAAGCGGGCCTCTACGAGCAGTACTTC
TRBJ2-1	once	TRBD2	TRBV5-4	CASSYSGGGSYNEQFF	TGTGCCAGCAGTTATAGCGGGGGCGGGTCCTACAATGAGCAGTTCTTC
TRBJ1-4	-	-	TRBV10-3	CAISVQIYEKLFF	TGTGCCATCAGTGTTCAGATCTATGAAAAACTGTTTTTT
TRBJ2-1	-	TRBD1	TRBV6-6	CASSRQGAGYNEQFF	TGTGCCAGCAGCCGTCAGGGGGCGGGCTACAATGAGCAGTTCTTC
TRBJ1-1	-	-	TRBV7-6	CASSLGENTEAFF	TGTGCCAGCAGCTTAGGAGAAAACACTGAAGCTTTCTTT
TRBJ2-7	few	-	TRBV4-1	CASSQEEGKYEQYF	TGCGCCAGCAGCCAAGAGGAGGGTAAATACGAGCAGTACTTC
TRBJ2-2	once	TRBD2	TRBV9	CASTQTSGATGELFF	TGTGCCAGCACTCAAACTAGCGGAGCCACCGGGGAGCTGTTTTTT
TRBJ2-7	-	TRBD1	TRBV9	CASSVGGTGYEQYF	TGTGCCAGCAGCGTAGGGGGGACAGGCTACGAGCAGTACTTC
TRBJ2-1	-	TRBD2	TRBV18	CASQGLDAYNEQFF	TGTGCCAGCCAGGGACTAGATGCTTACAATGAGCAGTTCTTC
TRBJ1-1	-	-	TRBV25-1	CASTSRDTANTEAFF	TGTGCCAGCACCAGCAGGGACACAGCTAACACTGAAGCTTTCTTT
TRBJ1-3	-	TRBD1	TRBV27	CASRPYPDRGSGNTIYF	TGTGCCAGCAGACCCTACCCGGACAGGGGCTCTGGAAACACCATATATTTT
TRBJ2-5	-	-	TRBV28	CATRLLQETQYF	TGTGCCACCCGTCTACTTCAAGAGACCCAGTACTTC
TRBJ2-1	-	TRBD2	TRBV7-8	CASSSDTRLAGGYYNEQFF	TGTGCCAGCAGCTCGGACACCCGACTAGCGGGGGGATACTACAATGAGCAGTTCTTC
TRBJ2-7	-	-	TRBV30	CACKVAVRYEQYF	TGTGCCTGTAAAGTGGCAGTCCGCTACGAGCAGTACTTC
TRBJ2-7	-	TRBD1	TRBV13	CASSSNDRGTSYEQYF	TGTGCCAGCAGCTCCAACGACAGGGGGACCTCCTACGAGCAGTACTTC
TRBJ1-5	-	-	TRBV28	CASSGPSNQPQHF	TGTGCCAGTAGTGGGCCTAGCAATCAGCCCCAGCATTTT
TRBJ2-2	-	-	TRBV25-1	CASKSRGGADTGELFF	TGTGCCAGCAAGTCCCGGGGCGGGGCCGACACCGGGGAGCTGTTTTTT